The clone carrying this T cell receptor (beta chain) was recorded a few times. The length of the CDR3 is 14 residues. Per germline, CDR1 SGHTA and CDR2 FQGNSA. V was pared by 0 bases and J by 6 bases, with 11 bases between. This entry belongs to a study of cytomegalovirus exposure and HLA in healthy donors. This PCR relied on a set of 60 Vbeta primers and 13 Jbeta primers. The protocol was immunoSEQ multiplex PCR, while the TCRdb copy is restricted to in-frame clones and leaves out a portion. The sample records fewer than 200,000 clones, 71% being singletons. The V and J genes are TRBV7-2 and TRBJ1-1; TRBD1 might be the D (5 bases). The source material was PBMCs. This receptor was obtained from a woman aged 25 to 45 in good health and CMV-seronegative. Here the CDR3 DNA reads TGTGCCAGCAGCTTAGCGCTAGGGGCCGCTGAAGCTTTCTTT. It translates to CASSLALGAAEAFF.